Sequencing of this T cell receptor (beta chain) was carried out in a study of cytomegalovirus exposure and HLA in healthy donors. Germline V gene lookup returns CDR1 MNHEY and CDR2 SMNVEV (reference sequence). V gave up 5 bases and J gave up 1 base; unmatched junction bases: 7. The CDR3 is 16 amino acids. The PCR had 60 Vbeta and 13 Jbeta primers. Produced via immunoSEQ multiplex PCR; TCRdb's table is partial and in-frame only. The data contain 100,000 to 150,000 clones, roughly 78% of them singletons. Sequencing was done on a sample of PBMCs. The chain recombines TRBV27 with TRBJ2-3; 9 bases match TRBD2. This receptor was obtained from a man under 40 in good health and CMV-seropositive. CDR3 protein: CASSTYQREGTDTQYF. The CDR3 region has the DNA TGTGCCAGCAGTACCTACCAGCGGGAGGGCACAGATACGCAGTATTTT.